This T cell receptor (beta chain) was sequenced in a study of blood T cell repertoires in COVID-19. Overall study context: The origin of the acute and convalescent COVID-19 samples was the United States, Italy and Spain. PBMCs, B-cell-depleted T cells, or T cells provided the cDNA or gDNA that made up the material.

In the study's own analysis: Reference gene primers were amplified, and this amplification served to estimate nucleated cell counts. Libraries were prepared by immunoSEQ multiplex PCR; TCRdb keeps only in-frame clonotypes and omits some of them. That table supplies the V and J calls and clone size; D and trimming were determined from the DNA. The sample records under 450,000 clones, over 75% being singletons. Seattle researchers signed up patients amid active infection and tracked them longitudinally. V was pared by 4 bases and J by 2 bases, with 11 bases of the junction left unmatched. Germline CDR1 reads LNHDA; CDR2 reads SQIVND (reference sequence). The CDR3 length is 17 residues.

Sequenced input: peripheral blood. This chain uses TRBV19 with TRBJ1-3; 7 nucleotides agree with TRBD1. The TCR was taken from a middle-aged woman with COVID-19, enrolled during active disease. CDR3 in amino acids: CASSRDPDRAAGNTIYF. The CDR3 DNA sequence: TGTGCCAGTAGTAGAGACCCCGACAGGGCGGCTGGAAACACCATATATTTT.